Listed here are 11 T cell receptor beta chains from one sample, sequenced in a study of T cells in localized non-small cell lung cancer. Generated by immunoSEQ multiplex PCR, the TCRdb table keeps only in-frame clones and is missing some. This sample yields over 30,000 clones, of which approximately 88% are seen a single time; less than 3.5% belongs to the top ten. This specimen consisted of peripheral blood, obtained before any cancer treatment. Every receptor here comes from a woman between 35 and 75 years old with stage I lung adenocarcinoma.

The rearrangement uses TRBV6-5 and TRBJ1-2; D is undetermined. CDR3 length: 13 amino acids. Germline V gives CDR1 MNHEY, CDR2 SVGAGI. Between the trimmed V and J ends, which lost 2 bases and 3 bases, there was a span of 7 bases. The CDR3 sequence is CASSYSGDYGYTF. CDR3 bases: TGTGCCAGCAGTTACAGTGGGGACTATGGCTACACCTTC.

The V call is TRBV19, the J call TRBJ2-5; 8 positions match TRBD2. The CDR3 totals 16 residues. The trim removed 9 bases at V and 0 bases at J, leaving 12 bases unmatched. In germline, CDR1 is LNHDA, CDR2 SQIVND (reference sequence). CDR3 region: CASTPRQREYQETQYF. CDR3 nucleotides: TGTGCCAGCACACCTAGACAGCGGGAGTACCAAGAGACCCAGTACTTC.

The genes are TRBV19 and TRBJ2-5, with D maybe TRBD2 (6 bases). The CDR3 totals 16 residues. V dropped 0 bases and J dropped 1 base, with 12 bases sitting between them. Germline V gene sequence: CDR1 LNHDA, CDR2 SQIVND (reference sequence). The CDR3 reads CASSIDPAGTQETQYF. CDR3 nucleotide sequence: TGTGCCAGTAGTATAGACCCCGCGGGGACCCAAGAGACCCAGTACTTC.

The J gene is TRBJ2-3, the V gene TRBV28; 9 nucleotides line up with TRBD1. Germline lookup yields CDR1 MDHEN and CDR2 SYDVKM. Germline trimming cut 6 bases from V and 6 bases from J; bases unmatched to any gene: 10. CDR3 length: 15 amino acids. CDR3 in DNA: TGTGCCAGCAGACGCCGGGACAGGGTAGAGGATACGCAGTATTTT. Translated, it gives CASRRRDRVEDTQYF.

The CDR3 reads CASSLAQGQETQYF. CDR3 bases: TGCGCCAGCAGCCTGGCCCAGGGCCAAGAGACCCAGTACTTC. The J gene is TRBJ2-5, the V gene TRBV5-1, with TRBD1 as a possible D gene (5 bases). The CDR3 sequence is 14 residues long. The germline V and J ends were trimmed by 4 bases and 1 base, with 11 bases remaining between them. The V gene's germline CDR1 is SGHRS and CDR2 YFSETQ.

V and J are TRBV28 and TRBJ2-3, with TRBD1 as a possible D gene (5 bases). There are 15 residues in the CDR3. The V gene's germline CDR1 is MDHEN and CDR2 SYDVKM. The V end lost 2 bases, the J end lost 3 bases, and 12 bases lay between the germline ends. CDR3 protein: CASSLATVLTDTQYF. The DNA for the CDR3 is TGTGCCAGCAGTTTAGCGACAGTCCTGACAGATACGCAGTATTTT.

This clone was seen only a few times. The chain carries TRBV29-1 and TRBJ2-2; D is unresolved. Trimming pared 4 bases from V and 0 bases from J, leaving 9 bases between. The CDR3 has 14 amino acids. CDR1 is SQVTM and CDR2 is ANQGSEA in the germline V gene. This CDR3 reads CSVAGGPNTGELFF. The CDR3 DNA sequence: TGCAGCGTTGCAGGTGGCCCGAACACCGGGGAGCTGTTTTTT.

The rearrangement uses TRBV7-9 and TRBJ1-2; D possibly corresponds to TRBD1 (5 bases). V was cut by 4 bases and J by 4 bases, with 19 bases left in between. The CDR3 loop spans 16 amino acids. The germline gives CDR1 SEHNR, CDR2 FQNEAQ (reference sequence). The CDR3 here is CASSSVGGGNPYGYTF. CDR3 in DNA: TGTGCCAGCAGCTCAGTGGGGGGGGGTAACCCCTATGGCTACACCTTC.

This chain joins TRBV7-2 and TRBJ1-1; TRBD1 matches at 8 bases. J gave up 11 bases and V 6 bases, and 14 bases lay outside the gene matches. The germline V gene has CDR1 SGHTA and CDR2 FQGNSA. CDR3 size: 14 residues. The chain's CDR3 is CASRKDRVVLRAFF. The CDR3 coding sequence is TGTGCCAGCAGAAAGGACAGGGTGGTTCTGCGTGCTTTCTTT. Drawing the rest from reference TRBV7-2 and TRBJ1-1, the complete variable domain is GAGVSQSPSNKVTEKGKDVELRCDPISGHTALYWYRQSLGQGLEFLIYFQGNSAPDKSGLPSDRFSAERTGGSVSTLTIQRTQQEDSAVYLCASRKDRVVLRAFFGQGTRLTVV.

This clone was seen only a few times. The chain links TRBV27 to TRBJ2-3, with D maybe TRBD2 (6 bases). V gave up 5 bases and J gave up 2 bases, with 17 bases separating them. CDR1 is MNHEY, CDR2 SMNVEV, per germline (reference sequence). CDR3 size: 16 residues. CDR3 bases: TGTGCCAGCAGTCCATGGGGGAGGAGTTTCACAGATACGCAGTATTTT. It codes for CASSPWGRSFTDTQYF.

The chain joins TRBV5-8 to TRBJ2-7; no firm D call. The CDR3 sequence is 11 residues long. V was pared by 3 bases and J by 7 bases, with 8 bases between. Per the germline V gene, CDR1 is SGHTS and CDR2 is YDEGEE. The CDR3 protein is CASSSFREQYF. CDR3 DNA: TGTGCCAGCAGCTCCTTCAGGGAGCAGTACTTC.